This T cell receptor beta chain was retrieved from a study of beta chain features in type 1 diabetes. In the study overall: Sorted cell examination encompassed 85 million to 130 million cells across all samples. Overall study results and limits: Insertions were fewer and deletions more numerous at VDJ junctions in type 1 diabetes patients. In all four CD4+ subsets, TCRB CDR3 length was significantly, moderately reduced in type 1 diabetes. In the patient group, naive, central memory and Treg TCRB repertoires seemed more alike than in the healthy donor group.

Of the isolated RNA, all was reverse transcribed, and so the sequenced material was expressed TCRB transcripts. An average about 3.8 million reads came from naive, central memory and regulatory T cell samples. The data were produced by immunoSEQ multiplex PCR, yet TCRdb's version contains in-frame clones alone and is incomplete. The sample consists of roughly 230,000 clones, about a tenth of them appearing once. CDR3 length equals 11 residues. Germline values: CDR1 SGHRS, CDR2 YFSETQ. V was clipped by 0 bases and J by 9 bases, with 6 bases between them. Points on this clone: Its antigen is not known.

The receptor's source is a man aged 25-45 years with type 1 diabetes. Sequenced input: naive CD4+ T cells from blood. This chain uses TRBV5-1 with TRBJ1-1; the D gene is possibly TRBD1 (5 bases). CDR3 DNA: TGCGCCAGCAGCTTGGGACAGCAAGCTTTCTTT. It specifies CASSLGQQAFF.